The clone carrying this T cell receptor (beta chain) has a handful of counts. Its antigen is as yet unknown. To make TCR beta libraries, researchers used iRepertoire HTBI primers and Arm-PCR of CDR3 regions. MiXCR was run by TCRdb on the multiplex PCR reads, yielding one entry per CDR3 protein. This table has a few hundred thousand distinct CDR3 sequences, 22% appearing once. This sample was included in a study of regulatory T cells in long-lasting Graves disease. Described time point: persistent/refractory GD, antithyroid drugs over 5 years with positive TRAb. The TCR library used RNA extracted from PBMCs. With EDTA tubes as the receptacles, 7.5 to 10 milliliters of peripheral blood were drawn. Study-wide results and limits: Thyroid tissue went unstudied; only peripheral blood was examined. The number of shared public clonotypes was higher in persistent patients (around 2,700) than new patients (966).

The sequence derives from a female donor with Graves disease. Material: peripheral blood mononuclear cells (PBMCs), obtained when the disease was refractory, from a patient treated with antithyroid drugs.

In DNA form, the CDR3 reads TGCAGTGCTAGAGTCAGGGTGGGGGAAGGTCAGCCCCAGCATTTT. It encodes CSARVRVGEGQPQHF. The rearrangement links TRBV20-1 to TRBJ1-5; perhaps TRBD1 as D (5 bases). CDR3 length: 15 residues. From germline, CDR1 is DFQATT and CDR2 SNEGSKA (reference sequence). Trimming took 1 base from V and 6 from J, leaving 16 bases between them.